Listed here are 31 T cell receptor beta chains from one sample, sequenced in a study of blood T cell repertoires in COVID-19. TCRdb keeps only in-frame clones here, not all; method: immunoSEQ multiplex PCR. The sample lists under 95,000 clones, 80% to 85% seen once, with more than 25% in the top ten. Sequenced sample: peripheral blood. The receptors come from an elderly woman with active or convalescent COVID-19.

CDR3 in DNA: TGTGCCTGGAGCCAAAACAGGGGGGCGGGTGAGCAGTTCTTC. Translating it yields CAWSQNRGAGEQFF. The rearrangement links TRBV30 to TRBJ2-1; TRBD1 agrees at 8 bases. CDR1 is GTSNPN and CDR2 is SVGIG in the germline V gene (reference sequence). There are 14 residues in the CDR3. Trimming at V came to 3 bases and at J to 9 bases, leaving 10 bases not matched to a gene.

The chain couples TRBV19 to TRBJ2-3; D perhaps matches TRBD2 (6 bases). Germline CDR1 and CDR2: LNHDA and SQIVND (reference sequence). V was trimmed by 6 bases and J by 3 bases, leaving 19 bases between them. CDR3 length equals 16 residues. CDR3 bases: TGTGCCAGTAGCAAGGGGCCCGGGACTCCGACAGATACGCAGTATTTT. Protein: CASSKGPGTPTDTQYF.

The V gene is TRBV9, the J gene TRBJ2-1; D gene unclear. V was clipped by 0 bases and J by 9 bases, with 7 bases between them. CDR1 and CDR2 (germline): SGDLS, YYNGEE. This CDR3 is built from 12 residues. CDR3 sequence reads: CASSVGPTEQFF. The CDR3, as DNA: TGTGCCAGCAGCGTAGGCCCTACTGAGCAGTTCTTC.

The chain employs TRBV5-1 and TRBJ2-1; 9 nucleotides align to TRBD2. V shed 2 bases and J 10 bases; nucleotides not matched to a gene: 10. From germline, CDR1 is SGHRS and CDR2 YFSETQ. This CDR3 is 15 amino acids long. The DNA of the CDR3 is TGCGCCAGCAGCTTTAGCGGGGGATCGGTAGGGGAGCAGTTCTTC. Amino acids: CASSFSGGSVGEQFF.

This rearrangement joins TRBV19 to TRBJ1-5; 10 bases are a match to TRBD1. This CDR3 contains 14 residues. Trimming removed 4 bases from V and 8 bases from J; junction bases left unmatched: 5. Germline V gene sequence: CDR1 LNHDA, CDR2 SQIVND (reference sequence). The CDR3 protein is CASSTTGGAEPQHF. CDR3 coding DNA: TGTGCCAGTAGTACGACAGGGGGCGCGGAGCCCCAGCATTTT. Combining the CDR3 with reference TRBV19 and TRBJ1-5 gives the whole variable domain DGGITQSPKYLFRKEGQNVTLSCEQNLNHDAMYWYRQDPGQGLRLIYYSQIVNDFQKGDIAEGYSVSREKKESFPLTVTSAQKNPTAFYLCASSTTGGAEPQHFGDGTRLSIL.

The rearrangement links TRBV29-1 to TRBJ2-5; 10 nucleotides match TRBD2. V shed 3 bases and J 6 bases; nucleotides not matched to a gene: 10. CDR3 size: 15 residues. Germline CDR1 and CDR2: SQVTM and ANQGSEA. CDR3 nucleotides: TGCAGCGTTGACACTGGGCTAGCGGGAGACAAGACCCAGTACTTC. Its protein product is CSVDTGLAGDKTQYF.

This clone appeared a few times. The chain uses TRBV6-5 and TRBJ2-2; D is perhaps TRBD2 (5 bases). The germline V and J ends were trimmed by 10 bases and 3 bases, with 12 bases remaining between them. This CDR3 contains 13 residues. CDR1 and CDR2 (germline): MNHEY, SVGAGI. This chain's CDR3 is CATRGADTGELFF. The DNA of the CDR3 is TGTGCCACCCGAGGAGCGGACACCGGGGAGCTGTTTTTT.

The chain links TRBV19 to TRBJ2-5; tentative D call: TRBD2 (6 bases). Looked up from germline, CDR1 is LNHDA and CDR2 is SQIVND (reference sequence). The CDR3 sequence is 15 residues long. V was clipped by 5 bases and J by 5 bases, with 18 bases between them. The CDR3 DNA sequence: TGTGCCAGTAGTTTTAGCGGAATGGATGTGGAGACCCAGTACTTC. Protein: CASSFSGMDVETQYF.

The chain combines TRBV12-3 or TRBV12-4 with TRBJ2-3; 7 positions agree with TRBD2. J was trimmed by 0 bases and V by 9 bases; bases with no gene match: 3. The CDR3 covers 13 residues. The CDR3 sequence: CASSSGSTDTQYF. As DNA, the CDR3 is TGTGCCAGTTCTAGCGGAAGCACAGATACGCAGTATTTT.

The rearrangement joins TRBV7-2 to TRBJ2-7; TRBD1 matches 8 bases. The V gene's germline CDR1 is SGHTA and CDR2 FQGNSA. This CDR3 region has 14 residues. The V and J ends lost 2 bases and 5 bases, in that order; junction bases with no gene match: 5. The CDR3 here is CASSLQGASDEQYF. The CDR3 DNA is TGTGCCAGCAGCTTACAGGGGGCGTCCGACGAGCAGTACTTC.

The rearrangement links TRBV5-1 to TRBJ2-7; the match to TRBD1 covers 8 bases. From germline, CDR1 is SGHRS and CDR2 YFSETQ. With 1 base clipped from V and 4 bases from J, the junction kept 4 bases outside the gene matches. The CDR3 extends over 14 amino acids. CDR3 sequence reads: CASSLSQGVYEQYF. Written as DNA, the CDR3 is TGCGCCAGCAGCTTGTCACAGGGGGTATACGAGCAGTACTTC.

V and J are TRBV7-2 and TRBJ2-7, with D possibly matching TRBD2 (6 bases). The CDR3 covers 15 residues. Germline loops: CDR1 SGHTA, CDR2 FQGNSA. Trimming shortened V by 6 bases and J by 0 bases, and 15 bases separated the two germline ends. The CDR3 here is CASSLREHSSYEQYF. The CDR3 coding sequence is TGTGCCAGCAGTCTCCGGGAGCATAGCTCCTACGAGCAGTACTTC.

V and J are TRBV19 and TRBJ2-1; possibly TRBD2 for D (5 bases). Trimming cost V 3 bases and J 9 bases, with 12 bases left between them. Germline CDR1 reads LNHDA; CDR2 reads SQIVND (reference sequence). There are 13 residues in the CDR3. In DNA, the CDR3 is TGTGCCAGTAGTATCAATCCCGGACTTGAGCAGTTCTTC. Its translation is CASSINPGLEQFF.

The chain is built from TRBV6-4 and TRBJ1-2, with 10 bases lining up with TRBD1. Germline trimming cut 4 bases from V and 4 bases from J; bases unmatched to any gene: 9. This CDR3 spans 16 amino acids. Looked up from germline, CDR1 is MRHNA and CDR2 is SNTAGT. CDR3 loop: CASSALPGQGTYGYTF. The CDR3 DNA reads TGTGCCAGCAGTGCTTTACCGGGACAGGGGACCTATGGCTACACCTTC.

The chain carries TRBV2 and TRBJ2-7; TRBD1 matches at 7 bases. The length of the CDR3 is 14 residues. Germline V gives CDR1 SNHLY, CDR2 FYNNEI. The trim removed 2 bases at V and 2 bases at J, leaving 3 bases unmatched. The CDR3 bases are TGTGCCAGCAGTGAACTGGGGACAGCCTACGAGCAGTACTTC. Protein: CASSELGTAYEQYF.

The chain recombines TRBV5-6 with TRBJ1-3; D unresolved. The V gene's germline CDR1 is SGHDT and CDR2 YYEEEE. V gave up 4 bases and J gave up 0 bases, with 11 bases separating them. This CDR3 spans 15 amino acids. CDR3 in DNA: TGTGCCAGCAGCCGCCCCGGGAACTCTGGAAACACCATATATTTT. This gives the protein CASSRPGNSGNTIYF.

This chain joins TRBV6-5 and TRBJ2-2, with 7 bases matching TRBD1. The trim removed 0 bases at V and 4 bases at J, leaving 5 bases unmatched. The CDR3 is 16 amino acids. Per germline, CDR1 MNHEY and CDR2 SVGAGI. The CDR3 region is CASSYSKQGFTGELFF. CDR3 DNA sequence: TGTGCCAGCAGTTACTCGAAACAGGGGTTCACCGGGGAGCTGTTTTTT.

The V and J genes are TRBV5-8 and TRBJ2-1; TRBD1 might be the D (6 bases). CDR3 length: 16 residues. From germline, CDR1 is SGHTS and CDR2 YDEGEE. V lost 10 bases, J lost 3 bases, and 23 bases lay in between. The CDR3 DNA is TGTGCCCGGAAAAAGGCAGGGGCAGGCGACTACAATGAGCAGTTCTTC. Translated: CARKKAGAGDYNEQFF.

The chain has TRBV12-3 or TRBV12-4 and TRBJ1-1; D is possibly TRBD1 (5 bases). This CDR3 spans 13 amino acids. Trimming stripped 3 bases from V and 4 bases from J, with 9 bases between. CDR3 DNA: TGTGCCAGCAGTTTGGAAGGGGCCACTGAAGCTTTCTTT. Residues: CASSLEGATEAFF.

This chain links TRBV9 with TRBJ1-4; a weak D match, TRBD1 (6 bases). The V end was cut by 3 bases, the J end by 5 bases, with 11 bases between. The CDR3 covers 14 residues. Germline V gene sequence: CDR1 SGDLS, CDR2 YYNGEE. CDR3: CASSAQGTNEKLFF. For the CDR3, the DNA is TGTGCCAGCAGCGCGCAGGGGACCAATGAAAAACTGTTTTTT.

This clone was found once. The rearrangement uses TRBV29-1 and TRBJ2-7, with 7 bases lining up with TRBD2. Germline CDR1 reads SQVTM; CDR2 reads ANQGSEA. V was pared by 4 bases and J by 0 bases, with 12 bases of the junction left unmatched. The CDR3 length is 16 residues. CDR3 in DNA: TGCAGCGTTGTAGCCCGTGGGGGGGGGAGCTCCTACGAGCAGTACTTC. It encodes CSVVARGGGSSYEQYF.

The rearrangement uses TRBV5-1 and TRBJ2-5, with 12 positions matching TRBD2. In germline, CDR1 is SGHRS, CDR2 YFSETQ. J gave up 3 bases and V 0 bases, and 3 bases lay outside the gene matches. The CDR3 sequence is 16 residues long. Here the CDR3 reads CASSLASGGAEETQYF. The CDR3 bases are TGCGCCAGCAGCTTGGCTAGCGGGGGGGCTGAAGAGACCCAGTACTTC.

This clone was found once. The chain joins TRBV4-1 to TRBJ1-2, with TRBD1 matching over 7 bases. V lost 4 bases and J lost 6; bases outside the gene matches: 8. Per germline, CDR1 MGHRA and CDR2 YSYEKL. This CDR3 has 14 residues. The CDR3 sequence is CASSPHPDRDGYTF. The CDR3 coding sequence is TGCGCCAGCAGCCCCCACCCCGACAGGGATGGCTACACCTTC.

The genes are TRBV11-3 and TRBJ1-1; the D is unclear. V shed 1 base and J shed 1 base, with 7 bases lying between them. The CDR3 sequence is 14 residues long. Germline-derived CDR1 and CDR2 are SGHNT and YENEEA. In nucleotides, the CDR3 is TGTGCCAGCAGCTTAGGGAGGTCGAACACTGAAGCTTTCTTT. This gives the protein CASSLGRSNTEAFF.

This sequence joins TRBV6-1 and TRBJ2-5; 10 positions agree with TRBD2. The CDR3 has 16 amino acids. The germline V gene encodes CDR1 MNHNS and CDR2 SASEGT. Germline trimming cut 4 bases from V and 6 bases from J; bases unmatched to any gene: 11. The CDR3 DNA follows: TGTGCCAGCAGTGGCTTAACTAGCGGGACTATGAAGACCCAGTACTTC. Protein: CASSGLTSGTMKTQYF.

This chain links TRBV9 with TRBJ2-1, with a possible D match to TRBD2 (5 bases). CDR3 length: 14 amino acids. Per germline, CDR1 SGDLS and CDR2 YYNGEE. V gave up 1 base and J gave up 2 bases, with 7 bases separating them. Here the CDR3 reads CASSVSTTYNEQFF. In DNA, the CDR3 is TGTGCCAGCAGCGTATCGACTACCTACAATGAGCAGTTCTTC.

The chain links TRBV5-1 to TRBJ2-3, with 13 nucleotides matching TRBD2. V shed 4 bases and J 2 bases; nucleotides not matched to a gene: 7. Germline V gene lookup returns CDR1 SGHRS and CDR2 YFSETQ. There are 17 residues in the CDR3. This CDR3 reads CASSPGLAGTHTDTQYF. DNA for the CDR3: TGCGCCAGCAGCCCGGGACTAGCGGGGACCCACACAGATACGCAGTATTTT.

The chain is built from TRBV18 and TRBJ2-1; 7 bases line up with TRBD2. The CDR3 length is 14 residues. Germline loops: CDR1 KGHSH, CDR2 LQKENI. V was clipped by 6 bases and J by 5 bases; unmatched bases: 7. The CDR3 spells CASSRSSGNNEQFF. The CDR3 DNA is TGTGCCAGCTCGCGTTCTAGCGGAAACAATGAGCAGTTCTTC.

The chain links TRBV5-5 to TRBJ2-7, with 10 bases matching TRBD2. J lost 0 bases, V lost 1 base, and 4 bases had no gene match. The CDR3 contains 16 residues. Germline assignment: CDR1 SGHKS and CDR2 YYEKEE (reference sequence). As DNA, the CDR3 is TGTGCCAGCAGCTTGCGCCTAGCGGGGGTCTCCTACGAGCAGTACTTC. It codes for CASSLRLAGVSYEQYF.

This chain links TRBV30 with TRBJ2-7; 7 bases fit TRBD1. This CDR3 has 14 residues. Germline lookup yields CDR1 GTSNPN and CDR2 SVGIG (reference sequence). V was clipped by 3 bases and J by 4 bases; unmatched bases: 9. The CDR3 here is CAWRKLTGIYEQYF. DNA of the CDR3: TGTGCCTGGAGGAAGCTGACAGGGATATACGAGCAGTACTTC.

This chain links TRBV28 with TRBJ1-6; weak D call: TRBD1 (5 bases). CDR1 MDHEN and CDR2 SYDVKM come from the germline V gene. The CDR3 is made up of 12 amino acids. The germline V and J ends were trimmed by 6 bases and 13 bases, with 13 bases remaining between them. The CDR3 loop reads CASSQQATPLHF. The CDR3, as DNA: TGTGCCAGCAGCCAACAGGCCACGCCCCTCCACTTT.